These 18 T cell receptor beta chains were all obtained from the same sample, sequenced in a study of T cell repertoires in cytomegalovirus infection. TCRdb recomputed calls from the reads with MiXCR, one row per CDR3 protein. The data show under 200,000 distinct CDR3 sequences, roughly 9.8% seen once. The material sequenced was PBMCs. The source of these receptors is a human donor in good health (CMV status not recorded). Some clones in this sample may be carry-over from other donors' samples.

This clonotype was detected ten times or more. This sequence joins TRBV7-2 and TRBJ1-5, with D unresolved. CDR3 length: 12 residues. V was clipped by 3 bases and J by 7 bases, with 7 bases between them. CDR1 and CDR2 from the germline V gene are SGHTA and FQGNSA. DNA of the CDR3: TGTGCCAGCAGCTTTCCACAACAGCCCCAGCATTTT. Amino acids: CASSFPQQPQHF.

This clonotype was counted at least ten times. The chain recombines TRBV7-8 with TRBJ1-1; maybe TRBD1 (6 bases). The germline V and J ends were trimmed by 3 bases and 1 base, with 15 bases remaining between them. CDR3 size: 16 residues. CDR1 is SGHVS and CDR2 is FQNEAQ in the germline V gene. CDR3 region: CASSLVGGGQNTEAFF. The CDR3 DNA follows: TGTGCCAGCAGCTTGGTGGGCGGGGGCCAGAACACTGAAGCTTTCTTT.

V gene TRBV25-1 combines with J gene TRBJ1-2; D not certain. Germline values: CDR1 MGHDK, CDR2 SYGVNS. The CDR3 runs to 14 residues. V lost 5 bases and J lost 5, with 15 bases in between. In DNA form, the CDR3 reads TGTGCCAGCAGTCCAGAGGTCAGGTCTTATGGCTACACCTTC. It encodes CASSPEVRSYGYTF.

The J gene is TRBJ2-2, the V gene TRBV19; D might be TRBD1 (6 bases). The V end lost 10 bases, the J end lost 0 bases, and 12 bases lay between the germline ends. Germline values: CDR1 LNHDA, CDR2 SQIVND (reference sequence). CDR3 size: 14 residues. The CDR3 spells CATGQLANTGELFF. CDR3 nucleotides: TGTGCCACCGGACAGCTTGCGAACACCGGGGAGCTGTTTTTT.

The chain employs TRBV6-6 and TRBJ1-4; a weak D match, TRBD1 (6 bases). CDR3 length: 16 residues. CDR1 MNHNY and CDR2 SVGAGI come from the germline V gene (reference sequence). V dropped 3 bases and J dropped 4 bases, with 15 bases sitting between them. The CDR3, as DNA: TGTGCCAGCAGTTATCGAGGGGGGGGCGGTAATGAAAAACTGTTTTTT. Residues: CASSYRGGGGNEKLFF.

There are many counts of this clonotype. V gene TRBV18 combines with J gene TRBJ1-3; D is unresolved. The V end lost 1 base, the J end lost 0 bases, and 13 bases lay between the germline ends. The CDR3 contains 17 residues. The germline gives CDR1 KGHSH, CDR2 LQKENI. CDR3 coding DNA: TGTGCCAGCTCACCACTACTCGAACCTTCCTCTGGAAACACCATATATTTT. The encoded protein is CASSPLLEPSSGNTIYF.

This clonotype was detected only a few times. This sequence joins TRBV20-1 and TRBJ2-1; 7 bases line up with TRBD2. The CDR3 is 15 residues long. Germline V gene sequence: CDR1 DFQATT, CDR2 SNEGSKA (reference sequence). The ends lost 0 bases at V and 0 bases at J; junction bases unmatched: 2. The CDR3 loop is CSARDGGNSYNEQFF. As DNA, the CDR3 is TGCAGTGCTAGAGACGGGGGGAACTCCTACAATGAGCAGTTCTTC.

Many counts were recorded for this clonotype. The rearrangement joins TRBV7-2 to TRBJ2-7; D unresolved. With 1 base removed from V and 4 bases from J, the gap between germline ends came to 17 bases. This CDR3 is 16 amino acids long. CDR1 SGHTA and CDR2 FQGNSA come from the germline V gene. The CDR3 sequence is CASSLEGQPRLYEQYF. The CDR3 DNA follows: TGTGCCAGCAGCTTAGAAGGGCAGCCACGTTTATACGAGCAGTACTTC.

This clonotype was seen ten or more times. The chain uses TRBV7-2 and TRBJ2-3; maybe TRBD2 (6 bases). V dropped 6 bases and J dropped 4 bases, with 20 bases sitting between them. Germline V gene sequence: CDR1 SGHTA, CDR2 FQGNSA. The CDR3 is 16 amino acids. In DNA, the CDR3 is TGTGCCAGCAGTCTACAAGCTAGCGTTAGCGCAGATACGCAGTATTTT. Protein: CASSLQASVSADTQYF.

This clonotype was detected ten times or more. This sequence joins TRBV6-2 or TRBV6-3 and TRBJ2-7; TRBD2 aligns across 10 bases. The length of the CDR3 is 22 residues. The V gene's germline CDR1 is MNHEY and CDR2 SVGEGT. V shed 7 bases and J 3 bases; nucleotides not matched to a gene: 30. The CDR3 protein is CASTKRLSGLGLAGERYYEQYF. CDR3 sequence (DNA): TGTGCCAGCACCAAGCGTCTATCCGGTCTCGGCCTAGCGGGAGAAAGATACTACGAGCAGTACTTC.

This clonotype has at least ten counts. The chain has TRBV29-1 and TRBJ1-2, with D maybe TRBD1 (6 bases). Germline V gives CDR1 SQVTM, CDR2 ANQGSEA. V lost 7 bases to trimming and J lost 6 bases, with 9 bases between them. CDR3 length: 10 amino acids. CDR3 residues: CSARTDGYTF. The CDR3 bases are TGCAGCGCCCGGACAGATGGCTACACCTTC.

This chain joins TRBV20-1 and TRBJ2-7; maybe TRBD1 (6 bases). Trimming stripped 0 bases from V and 5 bases from J, with 8 bases between. Germline-derived CDR1 and CDR2 are DFQATT and SNEGSKA (reference sequence). The CDR3 spans 12 residues. CDR3 nucleotide sequence: TGCAGTGCTAGAGATAACAGGGACGAGCAGTACTTC. Its translation is CSARDNRDEQYF.

The sample holds a few counts of this clonotype. The rearrangement links TRBV10-3 to TRBJ2-1; D remains ambiguous. Germline V lookup: CDR1 ENHRY, CDR2 SYGVKD. The CDR3 is 16 amino acids. V was shortened by 7 bases and J by 7 bases, with 23 bases between the two germline ends. The DNA of the CDR3 is TGTGCCATCATTCTCGTGACCCAGCTGGTTGTTAATGAGCAGTTCTTC. Encoded protein: CAIILVTQLVVNEQFF.

This clonotype has more than one count but fewer than ten. The V gene is TRBV28, the J gene TRBJ1-2, with D possibly being TRBD1 (6 bases). V was cut by 5 bases and J by 4 bases, with 11 bases left in between. This CDR3 spans 13 amino acids. CDR1 and CDR2 (germline): MDHEN, SYDVKM. CDR3 region: CASSAGAGYGYTF. CDR3 DNA: TGTGCCAGCAGTGCGGGGGCGGGCTATGGCTACACCTTC.

This clonotype was detected only a few times. The chain couples TRBV20-1 to TRBJ1-1, with TRBD1 identical over 9 bases. The CDR3 is 14 residues long. In germline, CDR1 is DFQATT, CDR2 SNEGSKA (reference sequence). V trimming: 0 bases; J trimming: 6 bases; junction bases outside the gene matches: 5. The DNA of the CDR3 is TGCAGTGCTAGAGAGGACAGGGGAAGGGCTGAAGCTTTCTTT. This sequence encodes CSAREDRGRAEAFF.

This clonotype was seen ten or more times. V and J are TRBV28 and TRBJ1-6; D gene uncertain. The CDR3 contains 15 residues. Germline V gene sequence: CDR1 MDHEN, CDR2 SYDVKM. V lost 7 bases, J lost 0 bases, and 10 bases lay in between. The CDR3 DNA sequence: TGTGCCAGCAAAGGCAGTGACTCCTATAATTCACCCCTCCACTTT. Residues: CASKGSDSYNSPLHF.

The sample holds many counts of this clonotype. The rearrangement joins TRBV7-2 to TRBJ2-7; 7 nucleotides match TRBD1. The CDR3 spans 15 residues. From germline, CDR1 is SGHTA and CDR2 FQGNSA. V lost 5 bases to trimming and J lost 0 bases; unmatched junction nucleotides: 7. CDR3: CASSTSGGSSYEQYF. CDR3 coding DNA: TGTGCCAGCAGCACGTCAGGGGGTAGCTCCTACGAGCAGTACTTC.

This clonotype appeared a single time. One base away lies a much larger clone, so this may be a sequencing read error. The chain couples TRBV12-3 or TRBV12-4 to TRBJ2-7, with D tentatively TRBD2 (6 bases). With 9 bases removed from V and 4 bases from J, the gap between germline ends came to 13 bases. CDR3 length: 12 amino acids. The CDR3 spells CASLRGRYEQYF. In nucleotides, the CDR3 is TGTGCCAGTCTCCGGGGGAGGTACGAGCAGTACTTC.